Presented here are 13 T cell receptor beta chains from one specimen sequenced in a study of shared clonotypes between healthy human individuals. Repertoires were generated with immunoSEQ multiplex PCR, while TCRdb's copy carries only in-frame clones and drops some. The sample has roughly 2 million clones; around 95% are singletons. The material sequenced was naive CD4+ T cells sorted from blood. As to subset: CD45RA+ positively selected. The source of these receptors is a man aged 18 to 30 in good health.

The J gene is TRBJ2-1, the V gene TRBV11-2; 8 bases match TRBD2. J lost 6 bases, V lost 1 base, and 2 bases had no gene match. Per germline, CDR1 SGHAT and CDR2 FQNNGV. The CDR3 totals 14 residues. The CDR3 here is CASSLGLAFNEQFF. CDR3 bases: TGTGCCAGCAGCTTAGGACTAGCGTTCAATGAGCAGTTCTTC.

A word on this clone: Other DNA sequences from this sample encode an identical CDR3 as well. This sequence joins TRBV7-8 and TRBJ2-5; unclear D gene. The CDR3 runs 11 residues. CDR1 and CDR2 from the germline V gene are SGHVS and FQNEAQ. Trimming shortened V by 5 bases and J by 5 bases, and 6 bases separated the two germline ends. This chain's CDR3 is CASSPSETQYF. The CDR3 nucleotides are TGTGCCAGCAGCCCCTCGGAGACCCAGTACTTC.

In DNA form, the CDR3 reads TGTGCCAGCAGCCGAGGCGAACAGGTTGGCTCCTATAATTCACCCCTCCACTTT. Translating gives CASSRGEQVGSYNSPLHF. This chain connects TRBV7-9 to TRBJ1-6; TRBD1 is a possible D gene (5 bases). CDR1 is SEHNR, CDR2 FQNEAQ, per germline (reference sequence). The CDR3 covers 18 residues. The V gene lost 5 bases and the J gene lost 0 bases, with 17 bases spanning the gap.

The chain couples TRBV11-3 to TRBJ2-6; D is unclear. V lost 1 base, J lost 3 bases, and 19 bases lay in between. CDR1 is SGHNT, CDR2 YENEEA, per germline. This CDR3 has 19 amino acids. The CDR3 nucleotides are TGTGCCAGCAGCTTAGGGGGATACTTGACACTTAGTGGGGCCAACGTCCTGACTTTC. It is translated as CASSLGGYLTLSGANVLTF.

The V call is TRBV9, the J call TRBJ1-6; maybe TRBD1 (5 bases). V dropped 4 bases and J dropped 5 bases, with 13 bases sitting between them. The CDR3 loop spans 15 amino acids. Germline CDR1 and CDR2: SGDLS and YYNGEE. CDR3 nucleotide sequence: TGTGCCAGCAGCACTGGGGCAGGGAATAATTCACCCCTCCACTTT. This translates into CASSTGAGNNSPLHF. The full variable domain, in which reference TRBV9 and TRBJ1-6 provide the parts outside the CDR3, is DSGVTQTPKHLITATGQRVTLRCSPRSGDLSVYWYQQSLDQGLQFLIQYYNGEERAKGNILERFSAQQFPDLHSELNLSSLELGDSALYFCASSTGAGNNSPLHFGNGTRLTVT.

The chain employs TRBV28 and TRBJ1-5; TRBD1 is a possible D gene (5 bases). Germline values: CDR1 MDHEN, CDR2 SYDVKM. This CDR3 is 14 amino acids long. The V and J ends lost 5 bases and 2 bases respectively, with 10 bases between them. CDR3 DNA: TGTGCCAGCAGTCCGACAGCTGGCAATCAGCCCCAGCATTTT. This gives the protein CASSPTAGNQPQHF.

The sample holds one count of this clone. This chain connects TRBV5-6 to TRBJ2-2, with a weak D call TRBD2 (6 bases). The CDR3 extends over 14 amino acids. Germline V gene lookup returns CDR1 SGHDT and CDR2 YYEEEE. Between the trimmed V and J ends, which lost 0 bases and 6 bases, there was a span of 9 bases. CDR3 bases: TGTGCCAGCAGCTTGGTGGGAGGTGCCGGGGAGCTGTTTTTT. Translating gives CASSLVGGAGELFF.

This chain uses TRBV27 with TRBJ1-5; 7 bases align to TRBD1. This CDR3 comprises 15 residues. Looked up from germline, CDR1 is MNHEY and CDR2 is SMNVEV (reference sequence). The V segment lost 5 bases and the J segment 4 bases; nucleotides outside the gene matches: 8. This CDR3 is CASSVDRAGNQPQHF. CDR3 sequence (DNA): TGTGCCAGCAGTGTCGACAGGGCTGGGAATCAGCCCCAGCATTTT.

The V gene is TRBV5-6, the J gene TRBJ2-3; D is ambiguous. The CDR3 loop spans 17 amino acids. CDR1 SGHDT and CDR2 YYEEEE come from the germline V gene. The V and J ends lost 0 bases and 2 bases respectively, with 16 bases between them. CDR3 in DNA: TGTGCCAGCAGCTTGGCCGGCCGTCTTTACTACACAGATACGCAGTATTTT. Translation: CASSLAGRLYYTDTQYF. Filled out from reference TRBV5-6 and TRBJ2-3, the complete variable domain reads DAGVTQSPTHLIKTRGQQVTLRCSPKSGHDTVSWYQQALGQGPQFIFQYYEEEERQRGNFPDRFSGHQFPNYSSELNVNALLLGDSALYLCASSLAGRLYYTDTQYFGPGTRLTVL.

The chain recombines TRBV30 with TRBJ1-3; possibly TRBD1 for D (5 bases). Germline CDR1 reads GTSNPN; CDR2 reads SVGIG (reference sequence). The CDR3 is 16 residues long. V lost 0 bases to trimming and J lost 0 bases, with 12 bases between them. CDR3 sequence: CAWSVGQVTSGNTIYF. In nucleotides, the CDR3 is TGTGCCTGGAGTGTGGGGCAGGTCACCTCTGGAAACACCATATATTTT.

The rearrangement links TRBV2 to TRBJ1-1; the D is unclear. The CDR3 extends over 15 amino acids. Germline V gene lookup returns CDR1 SNHLY and CDR2 FYNNEI. V lost 6 bases and J 3 bases, leaving 17 bases between the germline ends. The CDR3 nucleotides are TGTGCCAGCAGGGGAGGAACGCTGGTGGACACTGAAGCTTTCTTT. It specifies CASRGGTLVDTEAFF.

The gene calls are TRBV29-1 and TRBJ2-7, with a tentative D call TRBD1 (5 bases). The CDR3 is 15 amino acids. Germline V gene data show CDR1 as SQVTM and CDR2 as ANQGSEA. V lost 6 bases and J lost 1, with 19 bases in between. This CDR3 is CSVIKGFGKSYEQYF. The CDR3, as DNA: TGCAGCGTAATAAAGGGGTTTGGGAAATCCTACGAGCAGTACTTC.

The chain carries TRBV11-2 and TRBJ2-2; perhaps D is TRBD1 or TRBD2 (6 bases each). Germline CDR1 and CDR2: SGHAT and FQNNGV. The V end lost 5 bases, the J end lost 4 bases, and 17 bases lay between the germline ends. There are 16 residues in the CDR3. DNA of the CDR3: TGTGCCAGCAGCCGGGGGACAACCGGGTTCACCGGGGAGCTGTTTTTT. Protein product: CASSRGTTGFTGELFF.